What follows are 10 T cell receptor beta chains derived from one specimen sequenced in a study of blood T cell repertoires in COVID-19. Some clones are missing from TCRdb's copy, which holds only in-frame ones; the method was immunoSEQ multiplex PCR. The table has more than 300,000 clones, roughly 86% seen once; the top ten hold 8.5% to 12%. The source material was peripheral blood. Receptors were obtained from a woman aged 25 to 39 with COVID-19, enrolled during active disease.

This chain uses TRBV7-8 with TRBJ2-7; D is perhaps TRBD2 (5 bases). There are 15 residues in the CDR3. Trimming cost V 1 base and J 1 base, with 11 bases left between them. Germline CDR1 reads SGHVS; CDR2 reads FQNEAQ. CDR3 loop: CASSLGASSSYEQYF. CDR3 coding DNA: TGTGCCAGCAGCTTAGGCGCTAGCTCTTCCTACGAGCAGTACTTC.

The chain employs TRBV5-1 and TRBJ2-1; 8 bases map to TRBD1. The CDR3 consists of 15 residues. After removal of 5 bases from V and 7 bases from J, the junction contained 11 bases not matched to a gene. Germline lookup yields CDR1 SGHRS and CDR2 YFSETQ. CDR3 DNA sequence: TGCGCCAGCAGTACCGGACAGGGTAGCCGAAATGAGCAGTTCTTC. Translating it yields CASSTGQGSRNEQFF.

This chain joins TRBV2 and TRBJ2-7, with D perhaps matching TRBD2 (6 bases). The CDR3 runs to 12 residues. Trimming took off 4 bases at V and 3 bases at J, with 7 bases between the two ends. Germline V CDR1 and CDR2: SNHLY, FYNNEI. CDR3 in DNA: TGTGCCAGCAGTGGGGGGGTCTACGAGCAGTACTTC. Protein sequence: CASSGGVYEQYF.

This clone was seen more than once but under ten times. V is TRBV29-1 and J is TRBJ1-1, with D perhaps TRBD1 (5 bases). CDR1 is SQVTM and CDR2 is ANQGSEA in the germline V gene. The V gene lost 0 bases and the J gene lost 1 base, with 9 bases spanning the gap. The CDR3 sequence is 14 residues long. As DNA, the CDR3 is TGCAGCGTTGAAGACACAGGTACGAACACTGAAGCTTTCTTT. Encoded protein: CSVEDTGTNTEAFF. The whole variable domain, remainder taken from reference TRBV29-1 and TRBJ1-1, is SAVISQKPSRDICQRGTSLTIQCQVDSQVTMMFWYRQQPGQSLTLIATANQGSEATYESGFVIDKFPISRPNLTFSTLTVSNMSPEDSSIYLCSVEDTGTNTEAFFGQGTRLTVV.

This clone was seen a single time. This sequence joins TRBV5-1 and TRBJ2-1; 14 positions match TRBD2. V shed 0 bases, J shed 6 bases, and the junction held 2 bases outside the gene matches. From germline, CDR1 is SGHRS and CDR2 YFSETQ. The CDR3 consists of 16 residues. In DNA, the CDR3 is TGCGCCAGCAGCTTGGGACTAGCGGGAGGGGGCAATGAGCAGTTCTTC. The encoded protein is CASSLGLAGGGNEQFF. Together with reference TRBV5-1 and TRBJ2-1, the CDR3 gives the full variable domain: KAGVTQTPRYLIKTRGQQVTLSCSPISGHRSVSWYQQTPGQGLQFLFEYFSETQRNKGNFPGRFSGRQFSNSRSEMNVSTLELGDSALYLCASSLGLAGGGNEQFFGPGTRLTVL.

The V call is TRBV5-4, the J call TRBJ1-2; TRBD1 is a possible D gene (5 bases). The CDR3 spans 17 residues. Trimming took off 3 bases at V and 0 bases at J, with 18 bases between the two ends. Germline V gives CDR1 SGHNT, CDR2 YYREEE (reference sequence). CDR3 nucleotide sequence: TGTGCCAGCAGCTCCCCGCGGGGGGGTGCTACTAACTATGGCTACACCTTC. It is translated as CASSSPRGGATNYGYTF.

The sample holds a few counts of this clone. The chain employs TRBV5-1 and TRBJ1-5; D unresolved. Germline loops: CDR1 SGHRS, CDR2 YFSETQ. Trimming removed 3 bases at V and 2 bases at J, with 6 bases between. CDR3 length equals 13 residues. The CDR3 nucleotides read TGCGCCAGCAGCTCGGGTGGCAATCAGCCCCAGCATTTT. Translated, it gives CASSSGGNQPQHF.

The chain is built from TRBV7-6 and TRBJ2-7; 11 bases fit TRBD2. Germline CDR1 is SGHVS and CDR2 is FNYEAQ. V dropped 1 base and J dropped 4; count of bases not matched to a gene: 6. The CDR3 extends over 16 amino acids. DNA for the CDR3: TGTGCCAGCAGCTTAGGCACTAGCGGGAGAGGTTACGAGCAGTACTTC. Protein: CASSLGTSGRGYEQYF.

This chain connects TRBV28 to TRBJ2-7; a possible D gene is TRBD1 (6 bases). CDR1 and CDR2 (germline): MDHEN, SYDVKM. V dropped 4 bases and J dropped 3 bases, with 16 bases sitting between them. The length of the CDR3 is 15 residues. The CDR3 DNA sequence: TGTGCCAGCAGTTCAACCGGGACAATAGACTACGAGCAGTACTTC. Amino acid sequence: CASSSTGTIDYEQYF.

The chain couples TRBV7-8 to TRBJ1-1, with a tentative D call TRBD1 (5 bases). This CDR3 has 16 amino acids. V lost 1 base and J 0 bases, leaving 12 bases between the germline ends. Germline CDR1 and CDR2: SGHVS and FQNEAQ. CDR3 sequence: CASSLGAGPMNTEAFF. CDR3 DNA sequence: TGTGCCAGCAGCTTAGGGGCAGGGCCTATGAACACTGAAGCTTTCTTT.